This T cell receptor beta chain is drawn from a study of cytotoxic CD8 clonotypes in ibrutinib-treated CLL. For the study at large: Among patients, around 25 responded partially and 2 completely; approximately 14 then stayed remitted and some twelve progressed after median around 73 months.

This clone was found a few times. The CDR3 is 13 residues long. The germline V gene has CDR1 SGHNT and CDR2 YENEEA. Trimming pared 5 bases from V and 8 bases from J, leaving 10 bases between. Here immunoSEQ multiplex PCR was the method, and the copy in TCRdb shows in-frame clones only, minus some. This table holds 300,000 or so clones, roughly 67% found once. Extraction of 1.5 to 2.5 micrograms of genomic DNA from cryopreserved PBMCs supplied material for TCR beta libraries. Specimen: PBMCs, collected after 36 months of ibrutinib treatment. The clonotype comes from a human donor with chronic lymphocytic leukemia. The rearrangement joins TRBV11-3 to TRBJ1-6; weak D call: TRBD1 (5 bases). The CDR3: CASSRAGDSPLHF. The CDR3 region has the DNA TGTGCCAGCAGCCGCGCGGGGGATTCACCCCTCCACTTT.